This is a list of T cell receptor beta chains from one sample in a study of shared clonotypes between healthy human individuals. The table came from immunoSEQ multiplex PCR; TCRdb's copy has only in-frame clones and leaves some out. The sample gives 2 million to 2.5 million clones, 93% of which show up once; roughly 0.36% is in the top ten. Sequencing input: naive CD4+ T cells from PBMCs. Every receptor here comes from a man aged 18 to 29 in good health. Some clones in this sample may be carry-over from other donors' samples. Each CDR3 is given with its conserved first and last residue. A D gene is named only where the DNA matches it firmly. Clone size appears in some rows only: once, few, many, or a class for an expanded clone.

v_gene	d_gene	abundance	j_gene	CDR3nt	CDR3aa
TRBV7-6	TRBD1	once	TRBJ2-7	TGTGCCAGCAGCCGAAGGACAGGTGGCCCTCGCGAGCAGTACTTC	CASSRRTGGPREQYF
TRBV6-1	-	-	TRBJ1-4	TGTGCCAGCAGTGCACCGCCTAATGAAAAACTGTTTTTT	CASSAPPNEKLFF
TRBV28	-	-	TRBJ1-1	TGTGCCAGCCGTGGAGGAGGGACTGAAGCTTTCTTT	CASRGGGTEAFF
TRBV5-1	TRBD1	-	TRBJ1-1	TGCGCCAGCAGTCTTCCGGGACAGGGTCTTGCTTTCTTT	CASSLPGQGLAFF
TRBV7-9	TRBD1	-	TRBJ2-2	TGTGCCAGCAGCCAAGGGGACAGGGGTTACACCGGGGAGCTGTTTTTT	CASSQGDRGYTGELFF
TRBV4-2	-	once	TRBJ2-7	TGTGCCAGCAGCCAAGAAAAGGTCTTGGGCGAGCAGTACTTC	CASSQEKVLGEQYF
TRBV9	TRBD2	-	TRBJ2-1	TGTGCCAGCAGCGGGGGGACTAGAGCCTACAATGAGCAGTTCTTC	CASSGGTRAYNEQFF
TRBV30	-	-	TRBJ1-3	TGTGCCTGGAGTGCCAGGGGAGCCTCTGGAAACACCATATATTTT	CAWSARGASGNTIYF
TRBV28	-	-	TRBJ2-3	TGTGCCAGCATCCAAACCAGGGTACGGGGAGATACGCAGTATTTT	CASIQTRVRGDTQYF
TRBV4-3	TRBD2	-	TRBJ2-7	TGCGCCAGCAGCCAAGAACCGGGAGGGGCTTACGAGCAGTACTTC	CASSQEPGGAYEQYF
TRBV4-1	-	-	TRBJ1-2	TGCGCCAGCAGCCAAGAGGGCACCCGTGGATATGGCTACACCTTC	CASSQEGTRGYGYTF
TRBV5-1	TRBD2	-	TRBJ2-5	TGCGCCAGCGGGAACGGGGGGGACCAAGAGACCCAGTACTTC	CASGNGGDQETQYF
TRBV5-1	-	-	TRBJ1-6	TGCGCCAGCAGCTTGGCAAGGCAGGGATTGGAATCACCCCTCCACTTT	CASSLARQGLESPLHF
TRBV5-1	-	once	TRBJ2-3	TGCGCCAGCAGCTCCGGGGAAGGGACTAGCACAGATACGCAGTATTTT	CASSSGEGTSTDTQYF
TRBV19	-	-	TRBJ1-1	TGTGCCAGTAGTATGATTCGGAACACTGAAGCTTTCTTT	CASSMIRNTEAFF
TRBV9	-	-	TRBJ1-2	TGTGCCAGCAGCGTAGCTGGGCAGGCTAACTATGGCTACACCTTC	CASSVAGQANYGYTF
TRBV28	TRBD2	-	TRBJ2-3	TGTGCCAGCAGTTTTTATAGCGGGATGGGAGATACGCAGTATTTT	CASSFYSGMGDTQYF
TRBV5-1	-	-	TRBJ2-7	TGCGCCAGCAGCTTGACAGGGGACTTATCACTCGAGCAGTACTTC	CASSLTGDLSLEQYF
TRBV7-2	-	-	TRBJ2-7	TGTGCCAGCAGCTTAATTCCCTACGAGCAGTACTTC	CASSLIPYEQYF
TRBV6-5	-	-	TRBJ1-5	TGTGCCAGCAGTTATAGGAGGGGGCAGCCCCAGCATTTT	CASSYRRGQPQHF
TRBV27	-	-	TRBJ2-4	TGTGCCAGCAGTTTATCGTGGGCATTGGGCAAAAACATTCAGTACTTC	CASSLSWALGKNIQYF
TRBV6-6	-	-	TRBJ2-7	TGTGCCAGCAGTGGGACCAGCCAGACCTACGAGCAGTACTTC	CASSGTSQTYEQYF
TRBV9	TRBD2	-	TRBJ2-1	TGTGCCAGCAGCGTAGTCGGGGGGGCTTACAATGAGCAGTTCTTC	CASSVVGGAYNEQFF
TRBV2	-	-	TRBJ2-7	TGTGCCAGCAGTCCAAACAGGGGAGGCCACGAGCAGTACTTC	CASSPNRGGHEQYF
TRBV2	TRBD1	once	TRBJ1-4	TGTGCCAGCAGTGAATTGACAGGGTATAATGAAAAACTGTTTTTT	CASSELTGYNEKLFF
TRBV29-1	-	-	TRBJ1-2	TGCAGCGTTGATGACCCCAGGTCCACCTTC	CSVDDPRSTF
TRBV2	-	few	TRBJ1-5	TGTGCCAGCAGCGGTGGAAATCAGCCCCAGCATTTT	CASSGGNQPQHF
TRBV5-1	-	-	TRBJ2-6	TGCGCCAGCAGCACTCTACCTGGGGCCAACGTCCTGACTTTC	CASSTLPGANVLTF
TRBV5-1	-	-	TRBJ1-3	TGCGCCAGCAGCTTGTTTCAGGGAACTGGAAACACCATATATTTT	CASSLFQGTGNTIYF
TRBV7-9	-	-	TRBJ1-1	TGTGCCAGCTGGATAGCAGGGGCTAACACTGAAGCTTTCTTT	CASWIAGANTEAFF
TRBV29-1	-	-	TRBJ1-3	TGCAGCGTTGTGGGAAGCTCTGGAAACACCATATATTTT	CSVVGSSGNTIYF
TRBV6-5	TRBD2	-	TRBJ2-1	TGTGCCAGCTACAGCGGGAGGGGTTACAATGAGCAGTTCTTC	CASYSGRGYNEQFF
TRBV7-9	TRBD1	-	TRBJ1-1	TGTGCCAGCAGCTTCCCGAGGGACAGGCTGAACACTGAAGCTTTCTTT	CASSFPRDRLNTEAFF
TRBV5-1	-	-	TRBJ1-5	TGCGCCAGCAGCTTGGGAGGGACATCCGATAGCAATCAGCCCCAGCATTTT	CASSLGGTSDSNQPQHF
TRBV7-9	-	-	TRBJ2-5	TGTGCCAGCAGCTTAAGGATCGCAGGCCAAGAGACCCAGTACTTC	CASSLRIAGQETQYF
TRBV28	-	-	TRBJ1-2	TGTGCCAGCAGTTTGTTTCGGGGGGATGGCTACACCTTC	CASSLFRGDGYTF
TRBV7-2	TRBD2	-	TRBJ2-5	TGTGCCAGCAGCCCGCGACTAGCGGGAGAGACCCAGTACTTC	CASSPRLAGETQYF
TRBV19	-	-	TRBJ2-1	TGTGCCAGTAGTAGACTCGCCAATGAGCAGTTCTTC	CASSRLANEQFF
TRBV4-2	TRBD1	-	TRBJ1-4	TGTGCCAGCAGCCAGGGACAGATAGGGGGAAAACTGTTTTTT	CASSQGQIGGKLFF
TRBV2	TRBD1	-	TRBJ2-5	TGTGCCAGCAGTCCGACAGGGGGCATGGAGACCCAGTACTTC	CASSPTGGMETQYF
TRBV6-6	TRBD2	once	TRBJ2-1	TGTGCCAGCAGAAAGGGACTAGCGGGAAACAATGAGCAGTTCTTC	CASRKGLAGNNEQFF
TRBV27	TRBD1	-	TRBJ1-1	TGTGCCAGCAGTTTAAGGGACAGGGGGCAAGGGAACACTGAAGCTTTCTTT	CASSLRDRGQGNTEAFF
TRBV4-2	-	-	TRBJ2-5	TGTGCCAGCAGCCAGGGGCGGAGCAGCCTGATGGAACAAGAGACCCAGTACTTC	CASSQGRSSLMEQETQYF
TRBV9	TRBD1	-	TRBJ1-2	TGTGCCAGCAGCCCCAGTCCCGGGACAGGGGGCGGCTATGGCTACACCTTC	CASSPSPGTGGGYGYTF
TRBV6-6	-	-	TRBJ2-2	TGTGCCAGCAGTGCCCGTCACACCGGGGAGCTGTTTTTT	CASSARHTGELFF
TRBV7-3	-	-	TRBJ2-5	TGTGCCAGCAGCCCGGGCCGTGTAGAGACCCAGTACTTC	CASSPGRVETQYF
TRBV11-3	-	-	TRBJ2-1	TGTGCCAGCAGCTTAGGCGGGGACTCCTACAATGAGCAGTTCTTC	CASSLGGDSYNEQFF
TRBV5-1	-	-	TRBJ1-1	TGCGCCAGCAGCCCGGGCGGGACGGTGAACACTGAAGCTTTCTTT	CASSPGGTVNTEAFF
TRBV5-1	TRBD1	-	TRBJ1-4	TGCGCCAGCAGCTTAGGGACAGGCCTTGAAAAACTGTTTTTT	CASSLGTGLEKLFF
TRBV7-9	TRBD1	-	TRBJ2-7	TGTGCCAGCAGCCCAAGAGACGGACAGGGGTTTTTCGAGCAGTACTTC	CASSPRDGQGFFEQYF